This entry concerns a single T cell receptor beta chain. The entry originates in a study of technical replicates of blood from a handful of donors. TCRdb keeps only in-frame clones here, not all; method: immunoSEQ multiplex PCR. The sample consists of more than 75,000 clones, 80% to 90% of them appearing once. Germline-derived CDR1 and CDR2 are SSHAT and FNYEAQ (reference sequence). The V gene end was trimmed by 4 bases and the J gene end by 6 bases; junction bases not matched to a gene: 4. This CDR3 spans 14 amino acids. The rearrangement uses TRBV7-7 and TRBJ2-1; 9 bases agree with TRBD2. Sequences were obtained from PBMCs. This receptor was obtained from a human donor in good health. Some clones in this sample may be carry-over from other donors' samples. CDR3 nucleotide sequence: TGTGCCAGCAGCTCTGGGACTAGCCTCAATGAGCAGTTCTTC. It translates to CASSSGTSLNEQFF.